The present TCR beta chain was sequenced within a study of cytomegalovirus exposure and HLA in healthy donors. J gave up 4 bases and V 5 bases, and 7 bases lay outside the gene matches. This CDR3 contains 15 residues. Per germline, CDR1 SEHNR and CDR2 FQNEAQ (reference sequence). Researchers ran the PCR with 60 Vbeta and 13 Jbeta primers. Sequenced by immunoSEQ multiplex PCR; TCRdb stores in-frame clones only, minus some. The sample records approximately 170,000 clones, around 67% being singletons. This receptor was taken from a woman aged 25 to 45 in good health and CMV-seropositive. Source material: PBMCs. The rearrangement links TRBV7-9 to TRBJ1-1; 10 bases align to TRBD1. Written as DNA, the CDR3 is TGTGCCAGCAGCGGAGGACAGGGGGAAGGCACTGAAGCTTTCTTT. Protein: CASSGGQGEGTEAFF.